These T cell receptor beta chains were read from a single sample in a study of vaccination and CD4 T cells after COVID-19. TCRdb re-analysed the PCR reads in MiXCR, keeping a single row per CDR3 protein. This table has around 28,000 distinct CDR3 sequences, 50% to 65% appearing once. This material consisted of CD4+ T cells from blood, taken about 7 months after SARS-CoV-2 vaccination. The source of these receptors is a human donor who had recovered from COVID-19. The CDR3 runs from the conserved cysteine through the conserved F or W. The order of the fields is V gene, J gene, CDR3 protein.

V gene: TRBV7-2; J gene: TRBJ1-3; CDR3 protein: CASSFRRENTIYF
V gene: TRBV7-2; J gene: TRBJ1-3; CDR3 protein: CASSASRDGNTIYF
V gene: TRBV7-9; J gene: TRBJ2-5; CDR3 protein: CASSHRGVETQYF
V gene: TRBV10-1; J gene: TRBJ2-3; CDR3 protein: CASRESSRLVSLPDTQYF
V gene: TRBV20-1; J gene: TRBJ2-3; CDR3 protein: CSARDPQADTQYF
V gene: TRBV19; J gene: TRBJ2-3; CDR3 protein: CASSIGGHSTDTQYF
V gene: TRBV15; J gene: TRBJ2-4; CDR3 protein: CATSRGSLAKNIQYF
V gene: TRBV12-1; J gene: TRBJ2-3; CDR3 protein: CASSSPPGVSTDTQYF
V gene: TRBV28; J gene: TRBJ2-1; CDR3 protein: CASSFFGMDNEQFF
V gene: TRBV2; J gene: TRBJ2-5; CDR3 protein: CASRGDRGRETQYF
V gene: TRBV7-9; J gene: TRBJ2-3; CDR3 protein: CASSTTGAGDTQYF
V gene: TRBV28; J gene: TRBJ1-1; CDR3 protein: CASSSPDTNTEAFF
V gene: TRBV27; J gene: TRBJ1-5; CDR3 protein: CASSSDRGSNQPQHF
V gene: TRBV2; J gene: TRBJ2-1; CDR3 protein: CASTDRRQGLSGDEQFF
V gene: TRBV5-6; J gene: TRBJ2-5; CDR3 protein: CASSQVGAETQYF
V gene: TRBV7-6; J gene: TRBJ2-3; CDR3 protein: CASSLTGSTDTQYF
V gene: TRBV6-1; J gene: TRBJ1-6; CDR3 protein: CASSEAGGNSPLHF
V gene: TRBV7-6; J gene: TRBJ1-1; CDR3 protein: CASSSSMNTEAFF